This TCR beta chain was sequenced in a study of T-cell memory formation after mild COVID-19. The 5'RACE method, run with constant-segment primers, produced TCR alpha and TCR beta cDNA libraries (carrying sample barcodes and UMIs). TCRdb re-analysed the 5' RACE reads in MiXCR, keeping a single row per CDR3 protein. Of under 110,000 distinct CDR3 sequences listed, about a sixth are singletons. This clonotype has a handful of counts. Its antigen is still unknown. Germline CDR1 reads SGHTA; CDR2 reads FQGNSA. This CDR3 has 18 residues. J was trimmed by 2 bases and V by 2 bases; bases with no gene match: 8. Notes on the study in general: Day 15 to 85 contracting clones showed balanced CD4/CD8; day 15 to 37 expanders favored CD4+.

The TCR was taken from an adult woman who had mild COVID-19 (a few samples of this study predate the infection). Cell type and time point are not known. Sequences were obtained from PBMCs or a T cell subset sorted from them (not recorded which). The chain joins TRBV7-2 to TRBJ2-1; 11 bases match TRBD2. The CDR3 DNA follows: TGTGCCAGCAGCTTAATAGCGGGAGGGCCGGGGCCCTACAATGAGCAGTTCTTC. Translation: CASSLIAGGPGPYNEQFF. The full variable domain, with the rest looked up from reference TRBV7-2 and TRBJ2-1, is GAGVSQSPSNKVTEKGKDVELRCDPISGHTALYWYRQSLGQGLEFLIYFQGNSAPDKSGLPSDRFSAERTGGSVSTLTIQRTQQEDSAVYLCASSLIAGGPGPYNEQFFGPGTRLTVL.